One and the same sample provided the 3 T cell receptor beta chains below, sequenced in a study of T cells in Graves' hyperthyroidism and ophthalmopathy. TCR beta CDR3 region amplification was performed from RNA transcripts. Researchers ran a first-round RT-PCR on the TCR CDR3 using the HTBI primer set. TCRdb recomputed calls from the multiplex PCR reads with MiXCR, one row per CDR3 protein. The data show nearly 750,000 distinct CDR3 sequences, around a third seen once. Sample: blood. These receptors came from a woman in her 40s with Graves' hyperthyroidism.

This clonotype has a count of ten or more. The chain employs TRBV10-1 and TRBJ1-5, with a possible D match to TRBD1 (5 bases). V shed 10 bases and J shed 3 bases, with 10 bases lying between them. Germline-derived CDR1 and CDR2 are WNHNN and SYGVQD (reference sequence). This CDR3 comprises 12 residues. The CDR3 sequence is CAKVGVNQPQHF. As DNA, the CDR3 is TGCGCCAAGGTAGGGGTCAATCAGCCCCAGCATTTT.

Concerning this clonotype: One junction end does not reproduce the germline sequence, and a read error may be involved. CDR3 amino acids: CASSSGGTEALF. In nucleotides, the CDR3 is TGTGCCAGCAGCTCCGGGGGTACTGAAGCTCTCTTT. V gene TRBV7-9 combines with J gene TRBJ1-1; maybe TRBD1 (5 bases). The CDR3 contains 12 residues. Germline assignment: CDR1 SEHNR and CDR2 FQNEAQ (reference sequence).

Regarding this clonotype: This may be a read error, as it is one base from a much larger clone. The chain is built from TRBV6-5 and TRBJ2-5; perhaps D is TRBD1 or TRBD2 (5 bases each). CDR1 is MNHEY, CDR2 SVGAGI, per germline. There are 15 residues in the CDR3. The germline V and J ends were trimmed by 6 bases and 1 base, with 15 bases remaining between them. CDR3 sequence reads: CASRTTWGTQETQYF. CDR3 nucleotides: TGTGCCAGCAGGACCACCTGGGGGACCCAAGAGACCCAGTACTTC.